The entry below describes one TCR beta chain. Its antigen is as yet unknown. TCRdb re-called the 5' RACE reads and shows each CDR3 protein once, DNA omitted. In all, the sample yields around 100,000 distinct CDR3 sequences. This sample was taken from a study of monozygotic twins with inflammatory bowel disease. Study-level results: Especially with disease activity, IBD patients shared fewer clonotypes with others than healthy twins did.

CDR3 size: 11 residues. The clonotype comes from a human donor with ulcerative colitis or Crohn's disease, or a healthy co-twin of an affected twin (not recorded which). The rearrangement uses TRBV12-3 or TRBV12-4 and TRBJ1-4. Sequenced input: blood. The CDR3 protein is CASSFRGKLFF.